The rows below give T cell receptor beta chains drawn from one sample of a study of CD8 T cells in ankylosing spondylitis. TCRdb processed the 5' RACE reads anew with MiXCR; each CDR3 protein has one entry. The data contain about 160,000 distinct CDR3 sequences, roughly 10% of them singletons. The sequenced material came from blood, either unsorted or a sorted T cell fraction (not recorded which). The receptors come from a female donor with ankylosing spondylitis or in good health (not recorded which). CDR3s include the opening cysteine and the closing phenylalanine or tryptophan. Fields, in order: clone size, V gene, D gene, J gene, CDR3 protein, CDR3 DNA. A D gene is named only where the DNA matches it firmly. Expanded clones are given a class, and other clones once, few, many or no size at all.

many	TRBV5-1	NA	TRBJ2-7	CASSLRSSSYEQYF	TGCGCCAGCAGCTTAAGGTCTAGCTCCTACGAGCAGTACTTC
few	TRBV6-2/TRBV6-3	NA	TRBJ2-3	CASKDFRSDTDTQYF	TGTGCCAGCAAGGACTTCCGGAGTGACACAGATACGCAGTATTTT
few	TRBV7-2	NA	TRBJ2-5	CASSPGTLTPAETQYF	TGTGCCAGCAGCCCAGGGACCCTCACCCCAGCGGAGACCCAGTACTTC
NA	TRBV20-1	NA	TRBJ2-7	CSASGGAIYEQYF	TGCAGTGCTAGCGGCGGAGCCATTTACGAGCAGTACTTC
many	TRBV7-9	TRBD1	TRBJ2-5	CASRLTGGRETQYF	TGTGCCAGCAGACTCACAGGGGGCAGGGAGACCCAGTACTTC
NA	TRBV11-3	NA	TRBJ2-1	CASSAGGQYNEQFF	TGTGCCAGCAGCGCCGGAGGACAGTACAATGAGCAGTTCTTC
once	TRBV3-1	NA	TRBJ1-6	CASSPPFRRVNSPLHF	TGTGCCAGCAGCCCCCCGTTTAGGAGGGTTAATTCACCCCTCCACTTT
many	TRBV5-5	NA	TRBJ2-7	CASSAGTGDYEQYF	TGTGCCAGCAGCGCCGGAACAGGAGACTACGAGCAGTACTTC
few	TRBV12-3/TRBV12-4	NA	TRBJ1-2	CASTLGGIYGYTF	TGTGCCAGCACCCTCGGGGGGATATATGGCTACACCTTC
NA	TRBV27	NA	TRBJ1-1	CASISLGGETEAFF	TGTGCCAGCATCTCCCTTGGTGGGGAGACTGAAGCTTTCTTT
many	TRBV29-1	TRBD2	TRBJ2-1	CSAQTSGSGNEQFF	TGCAGCGCCCAGACTAGCGGGAGTGGAAATGAGCAGTTCTTC
many	TRBV6-2/TRBV6-3	TRBD1	TRBJ1-1	CASSLTGPEAFF	TGTGCCAGCAGCCTGACAGGGCCTGAAGCTTTCTTT
many	TRBV6-2/TRBV6-3	NA	TRBJ2-7	CASSYPPQGMNEQYF	TGTGCCAGCAGTTACCCGCCACAGGGTATGAACGAGCAGTACTTC
NA	TRBV4-3	NA	TRBJ1-1	CASSARGTVNTEAFF	TGCGCCAGCAGCGCCCGAGGGACCGTGAACACTGAAGCTTTCTTT
few	TRBV5-1	NA	TRBJ2-7	CASSLEVTYEQYF	TGCGCCAGCAGCTTGGAGGTGACCTACGAGCAGTACTTC
NA	TRBV4-1	NA	TRBJ2-5	CASSQVQGPQETQYF	TGCGCCAGCAGCCAGGTACAGGGACCACAAGAGACCCAGTACTTC
NA	TRBV4-3	TRBD2	TRBJ2-1	CASSQDRLAGANNEQFF	TGCGCCAGCAGCCAAGATCGACTAGCGGGAGCCAACAATGAGCAGTTCTTC
few	TRBV12-3/TRBV12-4	NA	TRBJ2-3	CASSSGRDGTDTQYF	TGTGCCAGCAGTTCGGGAAGGGACGGGACAGATACGCAGTATTTT
NA	TRBV20-1	NA	TRBJ2-3	CSARRAGGDTQYF	TGCAGTGCCCGGAGGGCAGGTGGAGATACGCAGTATTTT
NA	TRBV19	TRBD1	TRBJ2-1	CASSRGRMSSYNEQFF	TGTGCCAGTAGCAGGGGGCGGATGAGCTCCTACAATGAGCAGTTCTTC
many	TRBV20-1	NA	TRBJ2-1	CSARGTDSPAVEQFF	TGCAGTGCTAGAGGGACGGACTCCCCCGCGGTTGAGCAGTTCTTC
NA	TRBV4-3	NA	TRBJ2-7	CASSQDLRAAYEQYF	TGCGCCAGCAGCCAAGATCTCAGGGCGGCCTACGAGCAGTACTTC
few	TRBV27	NA	TRBJ1-1	CASTPGGGTEAFF	TGTGCCAGCACCCCGGGGGGCGGAACTGAAGCTTTCTTT
many	TRBV4-2	NA	TRBJ2-1	CASSQELASILNEQFF	TGTGCCAGCAGCCAAGAACTAGCTTCTATTCTCAATGAGCAGTTCTTC
NA	TRBV9	NA	TRBJ1-4	CASSVVGGEKLFF	TGTGCCAGCAGCGTAGTAGGAGGTGAAAAACTGTTTTTT
few	TRBV28	NA	TRBJ2-7	CATSSAVSAYEQYF	TGTGCCACCTCTTCCGCGGTCAGCGCCTACGAGCAGTACTTC
NA	TRBV6-5	NA	TRBJ2-3	CASSSMRGRVTDTQYF	TGTGCCAGCAGTTCCATGAGAGGGCGAGTCACAGATACGCAGTATTTT
few	TRBV29-1	NA	TRBJ2-1	CSVGRDEQFF	TGCAGCGTGGGACGGGATGAGCAGTTCTTC
NA	TRBV4-1	TRBD1	TRBJ1-2	CASSQDGGGGGYGYTF	TGCGCCAGCAGCCAAGATGGGGGAGGGGGCGGCTATGGCTACACCTTC
many	TRBV6-1	NA	TRBJ2-3	CASSRAGLPSTDTQYF	TGTGCCAGCAGCCGGGCGGGTCTCCCGAGCACAGATACGCAGTATTTT
many	TRBV18	NA	TRBJ2-7	CASSPDHEQYF	TGTGCCAGCTCACCCGACCACGAGCAGTACTTC
NA	TRBV19	NA	TRBJ2-3	CASSLGQSKTDTQYF	TGTGCCAGTAGTCTAGGACAGAGCAAGACAGATACGCAGTATTTT
few	TRBV7-9	NA	TRBJ1-1	CASSLPGIRTEAFF	TGTGCCAGCAGCTTACCGGGGATTCGCACTGAAGCTTTCTTT
NA	TRBV11-2	TRBD1	TRBJ1-1	CASSFDRATEAFF	TGTGCCAGTAGCTTCGACAGGGCCACTGAAGCTTTCTTT
few	TRBV4-3	NA	TRBJ2-7	CASSQGLDRNGEQYF	TGCGCCAGCAGCCAAGGATTGGATCGAAACGGGGAGCAGTACTTC
NA	TRBV9	TRBD2	TRBJ2-7	CASSVDLAGYEQYF	TGTGCCAGCAGCGTAGATCTAGCGGGGTACGAGCAGTACTTC
NA	TRBV6-2/TRBV6-3	TRBD1	TRBJ2-7	CASSPLDREYEQYF	TGTGCCAGCAGTCCCTTGGACAGGGAGTACGAGCAGTACTTC
NA	TRBV18	NA	TRBJ1-2	CASSPAYSTNYGYTF	TGTGCCAGCTCACCCGCCTACTCCACTAACTATGGCTACACCTTC
many	TRBV9	NA	TRBJ1-2	CASSVDEKQINYGYTF	TGTGCCAGCAGCGTAGATGAAAAGCAAATTAACTATGGCTACACCTTC
few	TRBV28	NA	TRBJ2-7	CASSPRTGTEQYF	TGTGCCAGCAGTCCACGAACAGGGACCGAGCAGTACTTC
many	TRBV7-8	NA	TRBJ2-1	CASSSVVYYEQFF	TGTGCCAGCTCTTCGGTTGTCTACTATGAGCAGTTCTTC
few	TRBV5-6	TRBD2	TRBJ2-1	CASSGLAGANEQFF	TGTGCCAGCAGCGGACTAGCGGGAGCCAATGAGCAGTTCTTC
many	TRBV6-1	NA	TRBJ1-1	CASSPVGVTEAFF	TGTGCCAGCAGCCCTGTCGGGGTGACTGAAGCTTTCTTT
NA	TRBV11-2	TRBD2	TRBJ2-3	CASSLRLAGVGGTDTQYF	TGTGCCAGCAGCCTCCGACTAGCGGGAGTGGGGGGCACAGATACGCAGTATTTT
NA	TRBV20-1	NA	TRBJ2-1	CSASPGTSNEQFF	TGCAGTGCTAGCCCTGGGACTTCCAATGAGCAGTTCTTC
few	TRBV20-1	TRBD1	TRBJ2-3	CSATGQNTDTQYF	TGCAGTGCTACGGGACAGAACACAGATACGCAGTATTTT
few	TRBV15	NA	TRBJ2-7	CATSRESPYEQYF	TGTGCCACCAGCAGAGAGTCCCCATACGAGCAGTACTTC
few	TRBV6-1	NA	TRBJ1-1	CASSEGTVNTEAFF	TGTGCCAGCAGTGAAGGGACGGTGAACACTGAAGCTTTCTTT
NA	TRBV6-2/TRBV6-3	NA	TRBJ2-5	CASTGGQETQYF	TGTGCCAGCACCGGGGGACAAGAGACCCAGTACTTC
few	TRBV20-1	TRBD1	TRBJ2-5	CSARTGTRKTQYF	TGCAGTGCTAGGACAGGGACGAGGAAGACCCAGTACTTC
NA	TRBV29-1	NA	TRBJ1-1	CSVAGWENTEAFF	TGCAGCGTGGCAGGTTGGGAGAACACTGAAGCTTTCTTT
NA	TRBV14	NA	TRBJ2-7	CASSDPRVTMNEQYF	TGTGCCAGCAGCGACCCCAGGGTTACGATGAACGAGCAGTACTTC
many	TRBV5-1	NA	TRBJ2-1	CASSFRGGGPGDEQFF	TGCGCCAGCAGCTTTAGGGGAGGAGGGCCGGGCGATGAGCAGTTCTTC
few	TRBV5-5	NA	TRBJ2-2	CASSPLQTGELFF	TGTGCCAGCAGCCCCCTGCAAACCGGGGAGCTGTTTTTT
few	TRBV9	NA	TRBJ2-1	CASTRSGSYNEQFF	TGTGCCAGCACCCGGAGCGGATCCTACAATGAGCAGTTCTTC
few	TRBV5-4	NA	TRBJ2-3	CASSLTGDTQYF	TGTGCCAGCAGCTTAACAGGGGATACGCAGTATTTT